This T cell receptor beta chain was obtained from a study of human T cells and chemical hapten exposure. As to time point: patch test 3, about 24 weeks after DPC sensitization. Treatment described: therapeutic diphenylcyclopropenone sensitization with weekly scalp DPC. This clonotype was seen many times. Its antigen remains unknown. With 7 bases clipped from V and 0 bases from J, the junction kept 9 bases outside the gene matches. CDR3 length: 17 residues. Germline lookup yields CDR1 SGHAT and CDR2 FQNNGV. Findings of the study overall: Expanded TCRs formed significantly more large CDR3 similarity clusters than controls.

Each CDR3 protein gets one entry after TCRdb re-called the RACE reads with MiXCR. Of about 190,000 distinct CDR3 sequences in the sample, approximately 24% were seen once. The source was whole blood, collected in connection with sensitization to the hapten diphenylcyclopropenone (DPC). The source is a woman between 40 and 55 years old with alopecia areata. Some clones in this sample may be carry-over from other donors' samples. The chain combines TRBV11-2 with TRBJ2-6, with 7 bases identical to TRBD1. CDR3 loop: CASTLGDSFSGANVLTF. The DNA for the CDR3 is TGTGCCAGCACCCTAGGGGACAGCTTCTCTGGGGCCAACGTCCTGACTTTC.